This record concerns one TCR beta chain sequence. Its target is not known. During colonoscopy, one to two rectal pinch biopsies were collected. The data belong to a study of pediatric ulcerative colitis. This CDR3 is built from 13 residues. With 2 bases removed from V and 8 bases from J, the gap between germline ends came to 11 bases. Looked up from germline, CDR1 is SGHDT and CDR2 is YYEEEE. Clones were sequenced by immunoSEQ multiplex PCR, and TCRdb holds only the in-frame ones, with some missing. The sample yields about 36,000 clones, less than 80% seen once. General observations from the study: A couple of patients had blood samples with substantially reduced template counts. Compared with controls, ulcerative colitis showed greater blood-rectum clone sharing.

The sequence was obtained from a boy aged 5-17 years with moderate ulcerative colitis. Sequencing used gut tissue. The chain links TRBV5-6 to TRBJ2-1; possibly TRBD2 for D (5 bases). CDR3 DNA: TGTGCCAGCAGCTTACTAGAAGCCGATGAGCAGTTCTTC. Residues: CASSLLEADEQFF.